The present entry profiles one TCR beta chain with its context. Its cognate antigen is unknown. The table came from immunoSEQ multiplex PCR; TCRdb's copy has only in-frame clones and leaves some out. The sample consists of 7,500 to 10,000 clones, more than 75% of them appearing once. These data come from a study of T cell clones after liver transplantation. Study-level findings and limits: A significant post-transplant drop in circulating graft-donor-reactive CD4 TCRbeta sequences occurred in most of the 8 subjects.

V lost 4 bases and J 4 bases, leaving 14 bases between the germline ends. CDR1 and CDR2 from the germline V gene are SGHRS and YFSETQ. The CDR3 extends over 14 amino acids. The origin of this receptor is a human patient who received a liver transplant. The graft donor may have contributed some T cells. The genes are TRBV5-1 and TRBJ1-1, with D possibly matching TRBD1 (6 bases). The sample consisted of CD8+ T cells from blood, taken at the 22-month timepoint. This CDR3 reads CASSADGGFTEAFF. CDR3 in DNA: TGCGCCAGCAGCGCGGACGGGGGCTTCACTGAAGCTTTCTTT.